The rows below give T cell receptor beta chains drawn from one sample of a study of CD8 T cells in acute hepatitis C reinfection. Assay: immunoSEQ multiplex PCR; the TCRdb copy retains only in-frame clones and omits some. The top ten hold roughly 11% of the sample, which has tens of thousands of clones, approximately 83% seen once. Sample: naive CD8+ T cells from PBMCs. Every receptor here comes from a woman between 18 and 29 years old who spontaneously cleared hepatitis C infection. The CDR3 runs from the conserved cysteine through the conserved F or W. Each record gives: D gene, CDR3 length, clone size, V gene, J gene, CDR3 protein, CDR3 DNA. A D gene is named only where the DNA matches it firmly. Clone size, where shown, is once, few, many, or a class for clones that have expanded.

>NA|14|NA|TRBV27|TRBJ1-1
CASSLGRANTEAFF
TGTGCCAGCAGTTTGGGGAGGGCAAACACTGAAGCTTTCTTT
>NA|9|NA|TRBV6-1|TRBJ2-5
CASSETQYF
TGTGCCAGCAGTGAGACCCAGTACTTC
>TRBD2|15|NA|TRBV7-3|TRBJ2-1
CASSSLLAGALEQFF
TGTGCCAGCAGCTCCCTACTAGCGGGAGCTCTGGAGCAGTTCTTC
>TRBD2|15|once|TRBV6-5|TRBJ2-1
CASSYASGAGGEQFF
TGTGCCAGCAGTTACGCCTCCGGTGCGGGAGGTGAGCAGTTCTTC
>TRBD2|18|NA|TRBV5-1|TRBJ2-3
CASSLTPGLAGTRDTQYF
TGCGCCAGCAGCTTAACCCCGGGACTAGCGGGAACTCGGGATACGCAGTATTTT
>NA|9|NA|TRBV27|TRBJ2-3
CASSLAQYF
TGTGCCAGCAGTTTAGCGCAGTATTTT
>TRBD2|16|NA|TRBV27|TRBJ2-5
CASSLSGLAGTGTQYF
TGTGCCAGCAGTTTATCTGGACTAGCGGGAACTGGGACCCAGTACTTC
>TRBD2|16|NA|TRBV13|TRBJ2-2
CASSPIAGDHTGELFF
TGTGCCAGCAGTCCGATAGCGGGAGACCACACCGGGGAGCTGTTTTTT
>NA|15|few|TRBV29-1|TRBJ1-1
CSVAPRGEEGTEAFF
TGCAGCGTTGCGCCGCGAGGGGAAGAAGGGACTGAAGCTTTCTTT
>NA|12|NA|TRBV19|TRBJ1-5
CASSMSNQPQHF
TGTGCCAGTAGTATGTCGAATCAGCCCCAGCATTTT
>NA|14|NA|TRBV12-5|TRBJ2-5
CASGLPVGEETQYF
TGTGCTAGTGGCTTACCGGTCGGCGAAGAGACCCAGTACTTC
>NA|13|NA|TRBV10-2|TRBJ1-1
CASSESPLPEAFF
TGCGCCAGCAGTGAGTCCCCTCTCCCTGAAGCTTTCTTT
>TRBD1|17|NA|TRBV27|TRBJ1-2
CASSMGTGIPANYDYTF
TGTGCCAGCAGTATGGGGACAGGGATCCCCGCTAACTATGACTACACCTTC
>NA|13|NA|TRBV7-9|TRBJ2-1
CASSFGLSSEQFF
TGTGCCAGCAGCTTCGGACTTTCAAGTGAGCAGTTCTTC
>TRBD2|19|once|TRBV11-2|TRBJ2-5
CASSLDQFALTSALTTQYF
TGTGCCAGCAGCTTAGATCAATTCGCTCTTACTAGCGCGCTCACGACCCAGTACTTC
>NA|16|NA|TRBV7-2|TRBJ2-7
CASSLAPNRAGNEQYF
TGTGCCAGCAGCTTAGCCCCGAACAGGGCCGGGAACGAGCAGTACTTC
>TRBD2|17|NA|TRBV27|TRBJ2-1
CASSFWGGGGSYNEQFF
TGTGCCAGCAGTTTTTGGGGCGGCGGGGGCTCCTACAATGAGCAGTTCTTC
>NA|13|NA|TRBV27|TRBJ2-5
CATGEATQETQYF
TGTGCCACCGGAGAAGCGACCCAAGAGACCCAGTACTTC
>NA|16|NA|TRBV4-1|TRBJ1-1
CASSPRLAAMNTEAFF
TGCGCCAGCAGCCCCCGCCTGGCAGCAATGAACACTGAAGCTTTCTTT
>NA|14|once|TRBV10-3|TRBJ2-3
CARAGAGGTDTQYF
TGTGCCAGAGCAGGGGCGGGGGGCACAGATACGCAGTATTTT
>NA|13|once|TRBV27|TRBJ1-1
CASSLFSNTEAFF
TGTGCCAGCAGTTTATTTTCGAACACTGAAGCTTTCTTT
>NA|15|NA|TRBV11-2|TRBJ2-1
CASSLTSSPYNEQFF
TGTGCCAGCAGCCTCACCTCGTCCCCCTACAATGAGCAGTTCTTC
>TRBD2|15|NA|TRBV2|TRBJ2-7
CASSEGRELMNEQYF
TGTGCCAGCAGTGAAGGGCGGGAGTTAATGAACGAGCAGTACTTC
>TRBD1|15|few|TRBV15|TRBJ2-7
CATSRNPGQGVSQYF
TGTGCCACCAGCAGGAATCCGGGACAGGGAGTTTCCCAGTACTTC
>NA|14|NA|TRBV2|TRBJ1-1
CASTEDSYVAEAFF
TGTGCCAGCACGGAGGACAGTTATGTCGCTGAAGCTTTCTTT
>NA|12|NA|TRBV9|TRBJ2-5
CASSQGAETQYF
TGTGCCAGCAGCCAGGGAGCAGAGACCCAGTACTTC
>NA|13|NA|TRBV27|TRBJ1-5
CASSLKGNQPQHF
TGTGCCAGCAGTTTAAAGGGGAACCAGCCCCAGCATTTT
>TRBD2|14|NA|TRBV27|TRBJ2-7
CASSLTSGSSEQYF
TGTGCCAGCAGTTTAACTAGCGGGAGTTCCGAGCAGTACTTC
>NA|11|NA|TRBV5-1|TRBJ2-7
CASSNSYEQYF
TGCGCCAGCAGCAATTCCTACGAGCAGTACTTC
>NA|14|NA|TRBV13|TRBJ2-7
CASSLGHGSYEQYF
TGTGCCAGCAGCTTAGGCCACGGATCCTACGAGCAGTACTTC
>NA|18|NA|TRBV9|TRBJ1-2
CASSYPEGTARPNYGYTF
TGTGCCAGCTCCTACCCCGAGGGGACGGCAAGACCTAACTATGGCTACACCTTC
>TRBD2|14|NA|TRBV27|TRBJ2-7
CASSFGGRAGEQYF
TGTGCCAGCAGTTTCGGCGGGAGGGCCGGCGAGCAGTACTTC
>NA|14|once|TRBV9|TRBJ1-2
CASSVGTPGRGYTF
TGTGCCAGCAGCGTGGGGACACCCGGCAGGGGCTACACCTTC
>NA|15|NA|TRBV9|TRBJ2-3
CASSAQGAALDTQYF
TGTGCCAGCAGCGCCCAGGGAGCGGCTTTGGATACGCAGTATTTT
>TRBD1|14|NA|TRBV6-1|TRBJ2-7
CASSGTGSTYEQYF
TGTGCCAGCAGCGGGACAGGGTCGACCTACGAGCAGTACTTC
>NA|15|NA|TRBV4-1|TRBJ2-7
CASSQAVQAPGEQYF
TGCGCCAGCAGCCAAGCGGTTCAGGCCCCCGGGGAGCAGTACTTC
>TRBD1|13|NA|TRBV4-1|TRBJ1-1
CASSQEAGGLAFF
TGCGCCAGCAGCCAAGAGGCAGGGGGGCTAGCTTTCTTT
>TRBD2|14|NA|TRBV9|TRBJ2-7
CASSVGTRGYEQYF
TGTGCCAGCAGCGTTGGGACTAGGGGCTACGAGCAGTACTTC
>NA|14|NA|TRBV10-3|TRBJ2-7
CAISADRGAYEQYF
TGTGCCATCAGCGCAGACAGAGGAGCCTACGAGCAGTACTTC
>TRBD1|14|NA|TRBV5-1|TRBJ1-1
CASSWLTGTPEAFF
TGCGCCAGCAGCTGGCTGACAGGGACCCCTGAAGCTTTCTTT
>NA|14|NA|TRBV6-1|TRBJ1-6
CASSELTPGSPLHF
TGTGCCAGCAGTGAACTGACGCCGGGTTCACCCCTCCACTTT
>NA|15|NA|TRBV4-1|TRBJ2-1
CASSLGGLSYNEQFF
TGCGCCAGCAGCCTGGGGGGCCTTTCCTACAATGAGCAGTTCTTC
>NA|12|NA|TRBV19|TRBJ2-1
CASLDLKNEQFF
TGTGCCTCCCTAGACCTAAAGAATGAGCAGTTCTTC
>TRBD1|15|once|TRBV19|TRBJ2-2
CASTSWTGSPGELFF
TGTGCCAGTACCTCCTGGACAGGGAGTCCCGGGGAGCTGTTTTTT